This T cell receptor (beta chain) was recorded in a study of T cell repertoires in cytomegalovirus infection. General study results and limits: The ex vivo response was dominated by HLA-C-restricted CMV-specific TCR beta clonotypes. Carriers of CMV and the relevant HLA type were discriminated by public TCR beta frequency.

This clonotype occurred many times. Its specificity is not known. TCRdb re-called the reads through MiXCR, storing one row per CDR3 protein. The top ten hold 20% to 30% of the sample, which has around 190,000 distinct CDR3 sequences, under 15% seen once. Per the germline V gene, CDR1 is SGHTA and CDR2 is FQGNSA. Unmatched junction bases numbered 10, after V lost 0 bases and J lost 8 bases. The CDR3 loop spans 16 amino acids. The chain links TRBV7-2 to TRBJ2-1; 7 bases fit TRBD1. The sequence came from a human donor in good health (CMV status not recorded). Some clones in this sample may be carry-over from other donors' samples. The sample taken for sequencing was PBMCs. CDR3 loop: CASSLAKGTGADEQFF. Written as DNA, the CDR3 is TGTGCCAGCAGCTTAGCCAAAGGAACAGGGGCTGATGAGCAGTTCTTC. Full variable domain (remainder filled in from reference TRBV7-2 and TRBJ2-1): GAGVSQSPSNKVTEKGKDVELRCDPISGHTALYWYRQSLGQGLEFLIYFQGNSAPDKSGLPSDRFSAERTGGSVSTLTIQRTQQEDSAVYLCASSLAKGTGADEQFFGPGTRLTVL.